These T cell receptor beta chains were read from a single sample in a study of beta chain features in type 1 diabetes. Clones were read by immunoSEQ multiplex PCR, and TCRdb kept only the in-frame ones, dropping some. This table holds some 150,000 clones, about 10% found once. The sequenced sample consisted of central memory CD4+ T cells from blood. These receptors all stem from a man aged 18 to 30 in good health. Each CDR3 is given with its conserved first and last residue. A D gene is named only where the DNA matches it firmly. Some rows mark clone size as missing; the rest say once, few, many or name a class of expanded clone.

>-|few|TRBV7-9|TRBJ2-3
TGTGCCAGCAGCTTGATCAGTTTTGATACGCAGTATTTT
CASSLISFDTQYF
>TRBD1|few|TRBV11-2|TRBJ1-2
TGTGCCAGCAGCTCCAAGAGACAGGGGGCGTTCTATGGCTACACCTTC
CASSSKRQGAFYGYTF
>-|few|TRBV4-3|TRBJ2-5
TGCGCCAGCAGCCAAGACTATCGAGAGACCCAGTACTTC
CASSQDYRETQYF
>-|-|TRBV28|TRBJ2-7
TGTGCCAGCAGTTTTTACGACTTAGCCTCCTACGAGCAGTACTTC
CASSFYDLASYEQYF
>TRBD1|-|TRBV28|TRBJ1-4
TGTGCCAGCAGTTTTGGGACAGGGGCTTCAACTAATGAAAAACTGTTTTTT
CASSFGTGASTNEKLFF
>-|few|TRBV2|TRBJ1-2
TGTGCCAGCAATCTAGGTGGCAGGGGCGGTCATGGCTACACCTTC
CASNLGGRGGHGYTF
>-|-|TRBV5-4|TRBJ2-1
TGTGCCAGCAGCTTGGTTAGCTTATCCTCCTACAATGAGCAGTTCTTC
CASSLVSLSSYNEQFF
>TRBD2|-|TRBV5-1|TRBJ2-7
TGCGCCAGCAGCTTGGAGCGGGGGGGCTACGAGCAGTACTTC
CASSLERGGYEQYF
>-|few|TRBV9|TRBJ2-7
TGTGCCAGCAGCGCAATGACAGGGGAGGGCGAGCAGTACTTC
CASSAMTGEGEQYF
>TRBD2|few|TRBV7-9|TRBJ2-4
TGTGCCAGCAGCTCGAAAATTGGGGAGGGGCGGGAAAACATTCAGTACTTC
CASSSKIGEGRENIQYF
>TRBD1|many|TRBV6-6|TRBJ2-1
TGTGCCAGCAGGGGCATCAGACAGGGGAACAATGAGCAGTTCTTC
CASRGIRQGNNEQFF
>TRBD2|-|TRBV7-2|TRBJ2-7
TGTGCCAGCAGCTTTAGTAGCGGGGTCTACGAGCAGTACTTC
CASSFSSGVYEQYF
>-|few|TRBV9|TRBJ2-1
TGTGCCAGCAGCCGGGTTGACAATGAGCAGTTCTTC
CASSRVDNEQFF
>-|-|TRBV30|TRBJ2-2
TGTGCCTGGAGTGTGCGAGCGATGAACACCGGGGAGCTGTTTTTT
CAWSVRAMNTGELFF
>TRBD1|few|TRBV6-5|TRBJ2-5
TGTGCCAGCAGTACACAGGGGGGAGAGACCCAGTACTTC
CASSTQGGETQYF
>-|-|TRBV11-2|TRBJ2-1
TGTGCCAGCAGCGCTTCCGGGGCCTACAATGAGCAGTTCTTC
CASSASGAYNEQFF
>-|-|TRBV9|TRBJ2-5
TGTGCCAGCAGCGTTCGAGCCACGCAAGAGACCCAGTACTTC
CASSVRATQETQYF
>TRBD2|once|TRBV6-4|TRBJ2-3
TGTGCCAGCAGTGACTCTAGCGGGGGGGCAGATACGCAGTATTTT
CASSDSSGGADTQYF
>TRBD2|few|TRBV28|TRBJ2-1
TGTGCCAGCAGCCGCGGGGGGGGCTCCTACAATGAGCAGTTCTTC
CASSRGGGSYNEQFF
>-|-|TRBV6-6|TRBJ1-2
TGTGCCAGCAGTTACTCAGCGTCTGGGGGCTACACCTTC
CASSYSASGGYTF
>TRBD1|-|TRBV11-2|TRBJ2-7
TGTGCCAGCAGTTATCAACAGGGGGCCTACGAGCAGTACTTC
CASSYQQGAYEQYF
>-|few|TRBV6-1|TRBJ2-5
TGTGCCAGCAGTGCTGACAGGTGGGGGGAGACCCAGTACTTC
CASSADRWGETQYF